This TCR beta chain was captured in a study of Ad26.COV2.S vaccination and SARS-CoV-2 variants. The treatment is: 15 to 20 received Ad26.COV2.S at low or high dose, single or two shots; a few received placebo; per-sample allocation not given. On day 63 after the first injection, vaccine and placebo recipients gave samples. TCRdb's table, derived via immunoSEQ multiplex PCR, lists solely in-frame clones and lacks some. The repertoire holds about 450,000 clones, roughly 89% seen once, with over 2.5% in the top ten. CDR1 and CDR2 from the germline V gene are SQVTM and ANQGSEA. The V end was cut by 4 bases, the J end by 3 bases, with 15 bases between. This CDR3 contains 15 residues.

The receptor's source is a person aged 18-65 years who received the Ad26.COV2.S COVID-19 vaccine or a placebo. The input for sequencing was peripheral blood, taken in a trial of Ad26.COV2.S vaccine versus placebo. The chain carries TRBV29-1 and TRBJ2-2; D remains unclear. The DNA for the CDR3 is TGCAGCGTTGCCCTTGGGGTTTGGGACACCGGGGAGCTGTTTTTT. Translated: CSVALGVWDTGELFF.